A single sample gave rise to the 23 T cell receptor beta chains below, sequenced in a study of blood T cell repertoires in COVID-19. Clones were read by immunoSEQ multiplex PCR, and TCRdb kept only the in-frame ones, dropping some. The table shows about 230,000 clones, with roughly 83% occurring only once. The sample consisted of peripheral blood. The receptors stem from a woman in her 70s with active or convalescent COVID-19.

The CDR3 sequence: CSGRLDTQYF. CDR3 nucleotide sequence: TGCAGCGGGCGACTGGATACGCAGTATTTT. The rearrangement links TRBV29-1 to TRBJ2-3; unclear D gene. The CDR3 contains 10 residues. CDR1 is SQVTM, CDR2 ANQGSEA, per germline. V shed 7 bases and J shed 6 bases, with 8 bases lying between them.

A remark on this clone: A much bigger clone sits one base away, suggesting this may be a read error. Other DNA sequences in the same sample also yield this CDR3. The rearrangement joins TRBV3-1 (or the pseudogene TRBV3-2) to TRBJ2-7; D is perhaps TRBD1 (6 bases). This CDR3 has 13 residues. Germline CDR1 reads LGHDT; CDR2 reads YNNKEL (reference sequence). With 2 bases removed from V and 4 bases from J, the gap between germline ends came to 9 bases. CDR3 DNA: TGTGCCAGCAGCCAACAGGGGTCGTACGAGCAGTACTTC. It yields the protein CASSQQGSYEQYF.

The V gene is TRBV5-1, the J gene TRBJ2-1; TRBD1 matches 11 bases. This CDR3 is built from 14 residues. The V gene end was trimmed by 7 bases and the J gene end by 7 bases; junction bases not matched to a gene: 7. Germline V gene lookup returns CDR1 SGHRS and CDR2 YFSETQ. Written as DNA, the CDR3 is TGCGCCAGCGACTCAGGACAGGGGGCGAATGAGCAGTTCTTC. Protein product: CASDSGQGANEQFF.

The rearrangement joins TRBV29-1 to TRBJ2-5, with 8 positions matching TRBD1. CDR1 is SQVTM, CDR2 ANQGSEA, per germline. V lost 5 bases to trimming and J lost 4 bases; unmatched junction nucleotides: 6. The CDR3 covers 13 residues. For the CDR3, the DNA is TGCAGCGTTCGGCAGGGGGCGGGAGAGACCCAGTACTTC. This gives the protein CSVRQGAGETQYF. The full variable domain, in which reference TRBV29-1 and TRBJ2-5 provide the parts outside the CDR3, is SAVISQKPSRDICQRGTSLTIQCQVDSQVTMMFWYRQQPGQSLTLIATANQGSEATYESGFVIDKFPISRPNLTFSTLTVSNMSPEDSSIYLCSVRQGAGETQYFGPGTRLLVL.

This clone was detected only once. V is TRBV15 and J is TRBJ2-1, with 8 bases identical to TRBD1. The junction had 10 bases not matched to a gene; V was cut back by 0 bases and J by 6 bases. The CDR3 sequence is 17 residues long. From germline, CDR1 is LNHNV and CDR2 YYDKDF (reference sequence). The CDR3 nucleotides read TGTGCCACCAGCAGAGATCAGGGCACCAGGGGGCTCAATGAGCAGTTCTTC. It codes for CATSRDQGTRGLNEQFF.

The table lists this clone with a count of one. A read error may account for a junction end that differs from germline. The genes are TRBV7-7 and TRBJ2-2; no firm D call. The CDR3 has 16 residues. From germline, CDR1 is SSHAT and CDR2 FNYEAQ (reference sequence). The CDR3 loop is CASSPLRPSNTGELFF. The CDR3 DNA reads as TGTGCTAGCAGCCCCCTGAGGCCCTCGAACACCGGGGAGCTGTTTTTT.

The chain carries TRBV5-1 and TRBJ2-4, with D maybe TRBD1 (7 bases). Germline CDR1 reads SGHRS; CDR2 reads YFSETQ. V was clipped by 2 bases and J by 11 bases, with 11 bases between them. CDR3 size: 12 residues. The CDR3 DNA sequence: TGCGCCAGCAGCTTTGACAGGGAGGTTCAGTACTTC. It encodes CASSFDREVQYF.

The rearrangement links TRBV19 to TRBJ2-5; D remains unclear. CDR1 LNHDA and CDR2 SQIVND come from the germline V gene (reference sequence). CDR3 length: 15 amino acids. Trimming stripped 1 base from V and 5 bases from J, with 14 bases between. In DNA form, the CDR3 reads TGTGCCAGTAGTATAGTCCGTATGGGCCCGGAGACCCAGTACTTC. Its protein is CASSIVRMGPETQYF.

This clone came up once. The V call is TRBV19, the J call TRBJ2-6, with 11 bases that match TRBD1. Germline trimming cut 9 bases from V and 4 bases from J; bases unmatched to any gene: 5. The germline V gene encodes CDR1 LNHDA and CDR2 SQIVND (reference sequence). This CDR3 region has 15 residues. Here the CDR3 DNA reads TGTGCCAGCGGACAGGGGGCGAGAGGGGCCAACGTCCTGACTTTC. Encoded protein: CASGQGARGANVLTF.

The chain joins TRBV9 to TRBJ2-7; a possible D gene is TRBD1 (7 bases). The germline V gene encodes CDR1 SGDLS and CDR2 YYNGEE. This CDR3 is 15 amino acids long. The V and J ends lost 0 bases and 0 bases respectively, with 10 bases between them. This chain's CDR3 is CASSVGGTVSYEQYF. CDR3 in DNA: TGTGCCAGCAGCGTAGGCGGGACAGTCTCCTACGAGCAGTACTTC.

The J gene is TRBJ2-1, the V gene TRBV7-2, with TRBD2 matching over 11 bases. CDR3 length: 14 amino acids. V was clipped by 5 bases and J by 7 bases; unmatched bases: 4. The germline V gene has CDR1 SGHTA and CDR2 FQGNSA. The CDR3 DNA reads TGTGCCAGCAGCCAACTAGCGGGGGAAAATGAGCAGTTCTTC. Protein: CASSQLAGENEQFF.

V usage is TRBV6-5 and J usage is TRBJ1-1, with TRBD1 matching over 8 bases. CDR3 length equals 14 residues. Losses at the gene ends were 8 bases for V and 4 bases for J; bases not matched to a gene: 9. Germline assignment: CDR1 MNHEY and CDR2 SVGAGI. In nucleotides, the CDR3 is TGTGCCAGCGGCCTAACAGGGGGATCCACTGAAGCTTTCTTT. This sequence encodes CASGLTGGSTEAFF.

This chain's CDR3 is CASSTAADNIQYF. As DNA, the CDR3 is TGTGCCAGCAGCACTGCCGCGGATAACATTCAGTACTTC. V gene TRBV7-2 combines with J gene TRBJ2-4; D call uncertain. This CDR3 is built from 13 residues. Germline V gives CDR1 SGHTA, CDR2 FQGNSA. Between the trimmed V and J ends, which lost 5 bases and 7 bases, there was a span of 12 bases.

The rearrangement links TRBV7-2 to TRBJ2-3; maybe TRBD2 (6 bases). In germline, CDR1 is SGHTA, CDR2 FQGNSA. Trimming shortened V by 1 base and J by 4 bases, and 9 bases separated the two germline ends. The CDR3 has 14 residues. The CDR3 sequence: CASSLGGVADTQYF. The CDR3, as DNA: TGTGCCAGCAGCTTAGGCGGGGTTGCAGATACGCAGTATTTT.

The chain carries TRBV18 and TRBJ1-5, with 8 bases identical to TRBD1. Trimming cost V 6 bases and J 1 base; bases outside gene matches: 5. CDR1 and CDR2 (germline): KGHSH, LQKENI. CDR3 length: 15 residues. CDR3 sequence: CASSHGQGSNQPQHF. CDR3 bases: TGTGCCAGCTCCCACGGACAGGGAAGCAATCAGCCCCAGCATTTT.

The gene calls are TRBV11-2 and TRBJ2-3, with 12 bases that match TRBD1. V lost 5 bases to trimming and J lost 2 bases; unmatched junction nucleotides: 2. This CDR3 comprises 15 residues. Germline CDR1 and CDR2: SGHAT and FQNNGV. The CDR3 nucleotides read TGTGCCAGCAGCCGGGACAGGGGGCTCACAGATACGCAGTATTTT. Its translation is CASSRDRGLTDTQYF.

In its sample, this clone was seen a few times. The V and J genes are TRBV30 and TRBJ1-5; D may be TRBD1 (5 bases). Germline CDR1 reads GTSNPN; CDR2 reads SVGIG (reference sequence). Trimming took off 1 base at V and 6 bases at J, with 10 bases between the two ends. CDR3 length equals 13 residues. The CDR3 is CAWSATDSQPQHF. CDR3 in DNA: TGTGCCTGGAGTGCGACAGACAGTCAGCCCCAGCATTTT.

This chain links TRBV10-3 with TRBJ2-1; the match to TRBD2 covers 9 bases. This CDR3 contains 15 residues. CDR1 ENHRY and CDR2 SYGVKD come from the germline V gene. Trimming at V came to 9 bases and at J to 7 bases, leaving 13 bases not matched to a gene. This chain's CDR3 is CAIFSGRSLGNEQFF. CDR3 nucleotides: TGTGCCATTTTTAGCGGGAGAAGTTTAGGGAATGAGCAGTTCTTC.

This clone came up a few times. The chain is built from TRBV6-5 and TRBJ1-6; no firm D call. Deletions cut 6 bases from V and 8 bases from J, with 11 bases between. This CDR3 spans 13 amino acids. Germline loops: CDR1 MNHEY, CDR2 SVGAGI. The CDR3 spells CASSPNRDSPLHF. CDR3 nucleotide sequence: TGTGCCAGCAGCCCCAATCGGGATTCACCCCTCCACTTT.

The chain employs TRBV3-1 (or the pseudogene TRBV3-2) and TRBJ2-2; D unresolved. The CDR3 length is 13 residues. Germline V CDR1 and CDR2: LGHDT, YNNKEL (reference sequence). Trimming stripped 7 bases from V and 4 bases from J, with 10 bases between. The CDR3 loop reads CASTLAATGELFF. In nucleotides, the CDR3 is TGTGCCAGCACCCTGGCGGCCACCGGGGAGCTGTTTTTT.

This chain links TRBV5-1 with TRBJ2-3; D is unresolved. Germline CDR1 SGHRS, CDR2 YFSETQ. CDR3 length: 13 residues. V was trimmed by 3 bases and J by 3 bases, leaving 8 bases between them. Here the CDR3 reads CASSSQSTDTQYF. The CDR3 bases are TGCGCCAGCAGCTCACAGTCGACAGATACGCAGTATTTT.

V usage is TRBV5-1 and J usage is TRBJ1-2, with 9 bases matching TRBD1. Germline loops: CDR1 SGHRS, CDR2 YFSETQ. CDR3 size: 18 residues. With 4 bases clipped from V and 5 bases from J, the junction kept 18 bases outside the gene matches. CDR3 coding DNA: TGCGCCAGCAGCCCCCAAAGTTCTGGGACAGGGACTCTTTATGGCTACACCTTC. Its protein product is CASSPQSSGTGTLYGYTF.

The V gene is TRBV11-2, the J gene TRBJ1-3; D gene uncertain. The germline V gene encodes CDR1 SGHAT and CDR2 FQNNGV. This CDR3 spans 14 amino acids. V was shortened by 8 bases and J by 1 base, with 12 bases between the two germline ends. The CDR3 nucleotides are TGTGCCAGCCAACTCACGAGGTCTGGAAACACCATATATTTT. Translated: CASQLTRSGNTIYF.